Sequencing of this T cell receptor (beta chain) was carried out in a study of cytomegalovirus exposure and HLA in healthy donors. Turning to this clone: The antigen remains undetermined.

Use of 60 Vbeta and 13 Jbeta primers characterized the PCR. Libraries were prepared by immunoSEQ multiplex PCR; TCRdb keeps only in-frame clonotypes and omits some of them. This table holds approximately 100,000 clones, more than 75% found once. Study-level findings and limits: Reports described diagnosis of cytomegalovirus status by the classifier as highly specific and sensitive. Most TCR sequences were rare, but some public TCRs occurred in many donors. Follow-up analysis later connected one missense variant in DCLRE1C with trimming of TCR beta V- and J-genes. The study put 150 or so TCR beta chains on its list as cytomegalovirus-associated.

Specimen: PBMCs. The sequence was obtained from a woman in her thirties or forties in good health and CMV-seronegative.

CDR3 in amino acids: CASSYTGVEAFF. DNA for the CDR3: TGCGCCAGCAGCTATACAGGGGTAGAAGCTTTCTTT. This chain joins TRBV5-1 and TRBJ1-1; 7 bases line up with TRBD1. Trimming at V came to 3 bases and at J to 8 bases, leaving 4 bases not matched to a gene. CDR3 length: 12 residues. CDR1 SGHRS and CDR2 YFSETQ come from the germline V gene.